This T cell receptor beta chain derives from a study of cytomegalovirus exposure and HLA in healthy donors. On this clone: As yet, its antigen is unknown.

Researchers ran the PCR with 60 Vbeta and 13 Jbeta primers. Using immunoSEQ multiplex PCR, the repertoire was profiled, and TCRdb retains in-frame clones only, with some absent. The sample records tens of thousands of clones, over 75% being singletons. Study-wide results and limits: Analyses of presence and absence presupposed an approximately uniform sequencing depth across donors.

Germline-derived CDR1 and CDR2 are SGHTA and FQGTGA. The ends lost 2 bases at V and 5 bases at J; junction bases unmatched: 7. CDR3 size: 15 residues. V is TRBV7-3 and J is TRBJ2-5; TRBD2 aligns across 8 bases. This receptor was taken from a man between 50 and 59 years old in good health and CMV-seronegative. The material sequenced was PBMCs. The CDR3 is CASSLSGGPVETQYF. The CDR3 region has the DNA TGTGCCAGCAGCTTATCGGGAGGGCCGGTGGAGACCCAGTACTTC.